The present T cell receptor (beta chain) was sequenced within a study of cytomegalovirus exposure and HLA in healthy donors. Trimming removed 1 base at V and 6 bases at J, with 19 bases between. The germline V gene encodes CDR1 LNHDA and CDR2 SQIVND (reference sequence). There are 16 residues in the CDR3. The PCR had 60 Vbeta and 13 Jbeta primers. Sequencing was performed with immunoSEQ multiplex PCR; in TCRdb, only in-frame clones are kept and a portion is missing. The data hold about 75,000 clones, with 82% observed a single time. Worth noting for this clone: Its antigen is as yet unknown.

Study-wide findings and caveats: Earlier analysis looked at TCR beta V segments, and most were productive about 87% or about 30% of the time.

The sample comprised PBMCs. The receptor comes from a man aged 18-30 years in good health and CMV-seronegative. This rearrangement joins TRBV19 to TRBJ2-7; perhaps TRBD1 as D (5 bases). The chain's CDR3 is CASSIVKGPTRGEQYF. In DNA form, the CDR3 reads TGTGCCAGTAGTATAGTCAAGGGGCCTACAAGGGGCGAGCAGTACTTC.